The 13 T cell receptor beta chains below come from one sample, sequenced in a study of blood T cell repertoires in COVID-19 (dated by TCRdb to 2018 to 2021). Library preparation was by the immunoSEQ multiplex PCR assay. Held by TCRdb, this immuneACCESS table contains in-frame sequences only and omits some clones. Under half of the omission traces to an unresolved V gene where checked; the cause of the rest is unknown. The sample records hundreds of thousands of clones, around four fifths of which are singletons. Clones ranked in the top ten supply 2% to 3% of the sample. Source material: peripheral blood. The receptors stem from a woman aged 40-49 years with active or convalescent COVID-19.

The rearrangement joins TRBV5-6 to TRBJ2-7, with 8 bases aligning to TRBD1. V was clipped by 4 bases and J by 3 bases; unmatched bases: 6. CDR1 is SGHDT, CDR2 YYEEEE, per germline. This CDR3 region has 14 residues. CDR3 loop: CASSSEQGVYEQYF. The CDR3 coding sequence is TGTGCCAGCAGCAGTGAACAGGGGGTCTACGAGCAGTACTTC. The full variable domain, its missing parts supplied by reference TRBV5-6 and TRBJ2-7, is DAGVTQSPTHLIKTRGQQVTLRCSPKSGHDTVSWYQQALGQGPQFIFQYYEEEERQRGNFPDRFSGHQFPNYSSELNVNALLLGDSALYLCASSSEQGVYEQYFGPGTRLTVT.

CDR3: CASSWRQGGYEQYF. The CDR3 nucleotides are TGCGCCAGCAGCTGGCGACAGGGGGGCTACGAGCAGTACTTC. This chain joins TRBV5-1 and TRBJ2-7, with 9 bases aligning to TRBD1. Germline lookup yields CDR1 SGHRS and CDR2 YFSETQ. J gave up 3 bases and V 3 bases, and 4 bases lay outside the gene matches. The CDR3 is 14 amino acids.

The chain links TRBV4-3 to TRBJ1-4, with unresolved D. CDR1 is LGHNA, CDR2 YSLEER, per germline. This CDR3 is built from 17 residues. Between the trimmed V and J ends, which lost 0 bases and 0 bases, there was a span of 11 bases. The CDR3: CASSQEPDFATNEKLFF. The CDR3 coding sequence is TGCGCCAGCAGCCAAGAGCCCGACTTCGCAACTAATGAAAAACTGTTTTTT.

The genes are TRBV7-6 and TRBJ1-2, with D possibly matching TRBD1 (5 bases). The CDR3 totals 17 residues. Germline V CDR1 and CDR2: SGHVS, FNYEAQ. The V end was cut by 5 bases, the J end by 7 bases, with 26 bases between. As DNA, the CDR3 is TGTGCCAGCAGCCGCACGGGGAGGGGAGACGTCACAGGTGGCTACACCTTC. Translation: CASSRTGRGDVTGGYTF.

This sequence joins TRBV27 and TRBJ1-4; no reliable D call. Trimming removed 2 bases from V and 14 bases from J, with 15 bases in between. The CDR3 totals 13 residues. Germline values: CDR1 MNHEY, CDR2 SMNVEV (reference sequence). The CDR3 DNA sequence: TGTGCCAGCAGTTTAGAATTCCGTTCTCGGCTGTTTTTT. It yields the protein CASSLEFRSRLFF.

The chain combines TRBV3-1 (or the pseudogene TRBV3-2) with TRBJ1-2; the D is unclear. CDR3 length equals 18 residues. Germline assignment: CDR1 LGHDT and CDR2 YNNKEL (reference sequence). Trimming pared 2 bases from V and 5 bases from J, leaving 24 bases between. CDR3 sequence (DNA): TGTGCCAGCAGCCAACCGCCGCTTGGCAGTCGAGGTCCGTATGGCTACACCTTC. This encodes CASSQPPLGSRGPYGYTF.

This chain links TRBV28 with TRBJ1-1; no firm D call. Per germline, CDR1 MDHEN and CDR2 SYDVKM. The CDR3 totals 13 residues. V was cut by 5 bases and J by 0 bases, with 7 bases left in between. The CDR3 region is CASSLMMNTEAFF. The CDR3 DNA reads TGTGCCAGCAGTCTAATGATGAACACTGAAGCTTTCTTT.

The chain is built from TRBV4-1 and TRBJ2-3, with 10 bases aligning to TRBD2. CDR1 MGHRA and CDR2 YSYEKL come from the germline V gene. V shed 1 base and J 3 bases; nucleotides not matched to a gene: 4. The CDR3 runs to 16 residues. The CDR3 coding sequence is TGCGCCAGCAGCCAAGGAGCGGGAGGGCCGACAGATACGCAGTATTTT. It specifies CASSQGAGGPTDTQYF.

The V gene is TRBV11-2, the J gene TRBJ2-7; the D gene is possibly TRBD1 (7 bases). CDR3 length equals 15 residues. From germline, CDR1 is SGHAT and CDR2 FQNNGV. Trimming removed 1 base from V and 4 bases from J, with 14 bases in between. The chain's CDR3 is CASSLGGAGQYEQYF. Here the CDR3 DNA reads TGTGCCAGCAGCTTAGGGGGGGCGGGACAGTACGAGCAGTACTTC.

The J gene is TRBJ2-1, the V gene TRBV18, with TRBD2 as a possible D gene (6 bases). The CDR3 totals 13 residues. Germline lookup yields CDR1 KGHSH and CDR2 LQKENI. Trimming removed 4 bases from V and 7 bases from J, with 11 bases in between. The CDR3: CASSLGEVNEQFF. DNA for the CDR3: TGTGCCAGCTCACTGGGGGAGGTGAATGAGCAGTTCTTC.

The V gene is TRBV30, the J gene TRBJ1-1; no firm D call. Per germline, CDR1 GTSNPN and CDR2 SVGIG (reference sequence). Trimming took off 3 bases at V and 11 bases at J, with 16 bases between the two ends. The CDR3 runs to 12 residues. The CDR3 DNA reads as TGTGCCTGGAGGTCCCTGGGGTGGGAGGCTTTCTTT. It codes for CAWRSLGWEAFF.

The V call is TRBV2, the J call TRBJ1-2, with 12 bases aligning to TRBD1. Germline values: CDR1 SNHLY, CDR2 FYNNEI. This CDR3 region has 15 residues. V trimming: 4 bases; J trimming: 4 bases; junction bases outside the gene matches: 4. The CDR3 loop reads CASSGGQGATYGYTF. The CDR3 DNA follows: TGTGCCAGCAGTGGGGGACAGGGGGCAACCTATGGCTACACCTTC.

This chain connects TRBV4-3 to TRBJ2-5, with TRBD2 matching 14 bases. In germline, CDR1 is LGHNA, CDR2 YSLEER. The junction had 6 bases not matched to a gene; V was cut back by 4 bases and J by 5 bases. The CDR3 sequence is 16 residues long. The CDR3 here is CASSRTSGGSIETQYF. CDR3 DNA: TGCGCCAGCAGCCGGACTAGCGGGGGGTCTATCGAGACCCAGTACTTC.